This entry is about one T cell receptor beta chain. Its antigen is unknown. There are no base qualities to consult, and no much larger clone falls within one base. Counted from cysteine to phenylalanine, this CDR3 has 15 amino acids. The only DNA kept is the CDR3, 45 bases in frame from the first base. From V the trimming removes 2 bases and from J it removes 8 bases, while the gene matches leave 7 bases of the junction unaccounted for. CDR1 and CDR2 are read off the germline V gene as SGHDT and YYEEEE. The library was prepared using the immunoSEQ multiplex PCR assay. For the multiplex PCR, a mixture combining 60 forward primers for TCR Vbeta segments and 13 reverse primers for TCR Jbeta segments was used. A multiplex PCR assay on genomic DNA amplified the CDR3 region of rearranged TCR beta genes. On the Illumina HiSeq System, the amplified TCR beta libraries were sequenced as 87-base-pair reads. On the study's bioinformatics: A later analysis counted tens of millions of unique TCR beta chains across the 550 to 700 repertoires, and roughly 10 million of these chains were shared by at least two donors. Raw reads were error-corrected and collapsed into unique sequences with a nearest-neighbor algorithm that merged closely related sequences to remove PCR and sequencing errors. V, D and J gene segments were assigned by aligning CDR3 sequences to IMGT reference sequences. For a sequence to be retained, at least a six-nucleotide match to both a V gene segment and a J gene segment was required. A rearrangement was called productive if the CDR3 had no stop codons and remained in frame with V and J, and every other rearrangement was called non-productive. CDR3 was defined according to IMGT convention as the region running from the second conserved V-encoded cysteine to the conserved J-encoded phenylalanine. In an earlier analysis of approximately 500 of the donors, sequences lacking an unambiguous match to a single V gene segment were excluded. In an earlier analysis of a few hundred of the donors, V segments were called functional above 56.7% productive rearrangements and were called segregating when the between-donor standard deviation exceeded 5%. To diagnose cytomegalovirus status from the catalog of TCR beta chain sequences, a statistical classification framework was built. In a later analysis, TCR nucleotide sequences were compared against IMGT/GENE-DB human TR gene sequences so that V and J genes could be assigned. The TCRdist pipeline was used in a later analysis to assign CDR3 sequences and most-parsimonious VDJ recombination scenarios. In a later analysis, each TCR beta chain was defined by its CDR3 amino acid sequence together with its V-gene family, and reads lacking a unique V-gene family were excluded. A later analysis removed 600 or so highly shared, low-generation-probability nucleotide sequences to deal with suspected cross-contamination and a sequencing artifact. A later analysis calculated a clonal expansion index for each public chain from normalized within-repertoire ranks of inferred template counts. In a later analysis, generation probabilities were computed with a VDJ recombination model fitted to out-of-frame rearrangements, and the resulting probabilities were checked against IGoR. Hypergeometric tests were used in a later analysis to score TCR-TCR, TCR-HLA and TCR-CMV co-occurrence, with a repertoire-size bias correction applied to the TCR pairs. A later analysis estimated false discovery rates by permuting HLA or CMV assignments 20 times. A later analysis grouped co-occurring TCRs with DBSCAN, adding TCRdist sequence similarity when clustering within HLA-allele-positive subsets. For co-occurrence clustering, repertoires with fewer than 30,000 or more than 120,000 public chains were excluded, along with roughly 5 repertoires with anomalous nucleotide sharing. TCRdb limited this immuneACCESS table to in-frame rearrangements with V and J called. A share of clones is missing; checked studies link under half to unresolved V genes, and the rest is unexplained. V and J calls and clone size come straight from that table; D and trimming were deduced from the DNA. In this sample the table shows about 86,000 clones, around 79% of which occur a single time. 6% of the sample lies in the top ten.

The data originate from a study of cytomegalovirus exposure and HLA in healthy donors (dated by TCRdb to between 2016 and 2019). Background on the whole study: In an earlier analysis of fewer than 750 of the donors, less than 350 Gb of sequence data and 90 million to 120 million unique TCR beta sequences from roughly 200 million T cells were reported. An early release that covered roughly 600 HLA-typed donors contained about 300 gigabases of sequencing data and tens of millions of unique TCR sequences. Among the approximately 420 genotyped donors, 81% belonged to the genetic ancestry cluster associated with self-reported Caucasian donors. The study was designed to test whether signatures of past pathogen exposure could be identified by cataloging public T cell receptors. Using immunosequencing, the study profiled T cell repertoires from about 610 subjects and related those repertoires to cytomegalovirus serostatus. A separate validation cohort of approximately 130 different subjects was used in addition to the 666-subject first cohort. To predict cytomegalovirus infection status, the study combined high-throughput TCR immunosequencing, statistical association of individual TCRs with disease status, and machine learning. A later analysis re-examined previously published TCR beta repertoires from just over 650 donors and added high-resolution HLA genotyping to investigate patterns of TCR occurrence. In the later analysis, no new phenotypic data were used to find candidate immune exposures; instead, reliance was placed on TCR beta sequences and their occurrence across donors. In an earlier analysis of roughly 600 of the donors, high-throughput TCR beta sequencing was used to judge whether each TCR beta V gene segment behaved as functional or pseudogenic. Donor age, sex, ethnicity and CMV serostatus were collected together with the repertoire data. A later genetic analysis used genome-wide SNP genotypes for about three fifths of the 666 donors, treating that subset as a discovery cohort. All discovery cohort repertoires had been generated using a single sequencing platform. HLA typing included class I and class II loci at four-digit resolution. Typing coverage differed by locus: A, B, C, DRB1 and DQB1 were typed in about 620-640 donors, DQA1 in about 560, DPA1 in around 600, and DPB1 in just under 480. Because of strong linkage in the cohort, roughly five DR-DQ haplotypes were treated as single units for association and clustering. Among 350 to 400 genotyped donors of the cohort, an average of roughly 240,000 unique TCR beta nucleotide sequences were sequenced per donor, roughly 20% of them non-productive. General conclusions and limits of the study: Assigning TCR associations to individual alleles was difficult when HLA alleles, especially DR and DQ, strongly co-occurred. The 87-base-pair reads could not distinguish some IMGT-functional V segments, including TRBV6-2 and TRBV6-3, so those segments were excluded. Most TCR sequences were seen in very few donors, while some public TCRs were found in many individuals. According to a later genetic analysis, donors in an Asian-associated ancestry cluster had fewer N-insertions in productive TCRs than the approximately 630-donor mean. Roughly 17 rarely observed V segments, including chromosome 9 orphons, were excluded from the earlier analysis of several hundred of the donors because counts were too low. An earlier analysis of around 540 of the donors showed that most TCR beta V segments appeared in productive rearrangements either about 87% or about 30% of the time, which broadly matched IMGT annotations. The authors suggested that the approach could potentially be generalized to other disease states and immunological phenotypes. A group of highly shared sequence variants was considered likely to be a technical artifact of the sequencing pipeline. A later analysis found that TCR association rates varied across HLA loci, with DRB1 alleles showing the most associated TCRs and HLA-C alleles the fewest. Immune exposure information for the cohort was limited to CMV serostatus. The classifier was reported to diagnose cytomegalovirus status with high specificity and sensitivity in both the original and validation cohorts. Presence/absence analyses assumed roughly uniform sequencing depth across donors, an assumption that may not hold. Linkage disequilibrium might explain the correlated functional status among segregating V segments, but an unknown experimental factor could not be excluded. In a later analysis, HLA-associated TCR beta chains were found to be more clonally expanded and to have lower generation probabilities than equally common non-associated chains. An association between a missense DCLRE1C variant and V-gene and J-gene trimming of TCR beta chains was found in a later genetic analysis and replicated in an independent cohort. In the study, some 180 TCR beta chains were listed as associated with cytomegalovirus. In a later analysis, about 16,000 TCR beta sequences were associated with specific HLA alleles at a false discovery rate of 0.05. A few of the identified cytomegalovirus-associated TCR beta chains were confirmed in vitro to be specific for cytomegalovirus antigens. A further reported finding was that TCR beta sequences accurately predicted the HLA-A and HLA-B alleles for most subjects in the first cohort. According to a later analysis, parvovirus B19, influenza, CMV and Epstein-Barr virus appeared linked to several top co-occurrence clusters. In a later analysis, most CMV-associated TCR beta chains were found to appear HLA-restricted, with HLA associations seemingly driven largely by CMV exposure. The cohort was sequenced for TCR beta chains only, and without alpha or paired-chain data the features that could be detected were limited. Because HLA typing was unavailable for some donors at each locus, only the typed subset was used in association tests.

In total, roughly 670 healthy bone marrow donors made up the cohort. At the time of sampling, all cohort members were nominally healthy, though unrecorded immune exposures were likely present. The donor was CMV seronegative and belonged to the group of 352 seronegative cohort members. Every donor gave a peripheral blood sample, and the peripheral blood mononuclear cells from that sample were used for TCR beta sequencing. The Qiagen DNeasy Blood Extraction Kit was used to extract genomic DNA from the blood cell samples. Recombination linked TRBV5-6 to TRBJ1-6, and TRBD1 matches 7 of the central bases. The source of this sequence is a female donor in good health and CMV-seronegative. The sample was PBMCs. The CDR3 region reads CASSFGGDSYSPLHF. The bases read TGTGCCAGCAGCTTTGGAGGGGACAGCTATTCACCCCTCCACTTT.